These 28 T cell receptor beta chains share one sample of origin, sequenced in a study of cytomegalovirus exposure and HLA in healthy donors. PCR involved 60 Vbeta and 13 Jbeta primers. Data came from immunoSEQ multiplex PCR; TCRdb stores just in-frame clones and leaves some out. The table has about 59,000 clones, about 81% seen once. Source material: PBMCs. The receptors here all came from a man aged 30-40 years in good health and CMV-seropositive.

The chain carries TRBV12-5 and TRBJ2-1; possible D gene TRBD2, 6 bases. V lost 3 bases to trimming and J lost 8 bases, with 14 bases between them. The germline V gene has CDR1 LGHNT and CDR2 FRNRAP. This CDR3 is built from 14 residues. The CDR3 DNA follows: TGTGCTAGTGGTTTAGGTGCCCCGGGGGATGAGCAGTTCTTC. Amino acids: CASGLGAPGDEQFF.

With regard to this clone: The junction does not match germline at one end; this may be a read error. V gene TRBV18 combines with J gene TRBJ1-2; 9 nucleotides match TRBD1. The CDR3 loop spans 14 amino acids. The germline V gene encodes CDR1 KGHSH and CDR2 LQKENI. DNA of the CDR3: TGTGCCAGCCCACCAGGGACAGGGCAATATGGCTACACCTTC. It specifies CASPPGTGQYGYTF.

This rearrangement joins TRBV6-1 to TRBJ2-5; 8 nucleotides line up with TRBD2. The CDR3 has 13 amino acids. Trimming removed 5 bases from V and 2 bases from J; junction bases left unmatched: 1. The V gene's germline CDR1 is MNHNS and CDR2 SASEGT. CDR3 bases: TGTGCCAGCAGTACGGGGGGGCAAGAGACCCAGTACTTC. Its translation is CASSTGGQETQYF.

Written as DNA, the CDR3 is TGTGCCAGCAGCGCACCGGGGATCTCTGGAAACACCATATATTTT. It yields the protein CASSAPGISGNTIYF. V is TRBV25-1 and J is TRBJ1-3; D call uncertain. Trimming left V 6 bases short and J 0 bases short, with 12 bases between. The CDR3 has 15 amino acids. The germline V gene encodes CDR1 MGHDK and CDR2 SYGVNS.

V and J are TRBV18 and TRBJ2-5; 7 nucleotides agree with TRBD1. V lost 4 bases to trimming and J lost 4 bases; unmatched junction nucleotides: 12. The germline V gene has CDR1 KGHSH and CDR2 LQKENI. This CDR3 is built from 16 residues. CDR3 residues: CASSLYDRVGVETQYF. In nucleotides, the CDR3 is TGTGCCAGCTCACTATACGACAGGGTGGGTGTAGAGACCCAGTACTTC.

This chain's CDR3 is CASSPGTRSSYEQYF. The CDR3 region has the DNA TGTGCCAGTAGTCCCGGGACTAGGAGCTCCTACGAGCAGTACTTC. The chain employs TRBV19 and TRBJ2-7; 8 nucleotides align to TRBD2. V shed 5 bases and J 0 bases; nucleotides not matched to a gene: 6. Germline V lookup: CDR1 LNHDA, CDR2 SQIVND (reference sequence). The CDR3 consists of 15 residues.

The chain recombines TRBV30 with TRBJ2-2; 7 positions agree with TRBD2. Germline V gene lookup returns CDR1 GTSNPN and CDR2 SVGIG (reference sequence). This CDR3 is 16 amino acids long. Trimming took 2 bases from V and 5 from J; bases not matched to a gene: 11. Written as DNA, the CDR3 is TGTGCCTGGAGTCCAAACCTGGGGGGGATTACCGGGGAGCTGTTTTTT. Translation: CAWSPNLGGITGELFF.

This clone appeared a single time. V and J are TRBV2 and TRBJ2-3; a weak D match, TRBD1 (6 bases). This CDR3 is 14 amino acids long. From germline, CDR1 is SNHLY and CDR2 FYNNEI. Trimming took off 3 bases at V and 4 bases at J, with 11 bases between the two ends. CDR3 nucleotides: TGTGCCAGCAGTGAGAGGCAGGGGTCAGATACGCAGTATTTT. Translated, it gives CASSERQGSDTQYF.

The chain joins TRBV19 to TRBJ1-5; no firm D call. The CDR3 covers 15 residues. V lost 2 bases to trimming and J lost 2 bases, with 10 bases between them. CDR1 is LNHDA and CDR2 is SQIVND in the germline V gene (reference sequence). CDR3 loop: CASSILTVGNQPQHF. CDR3 nucleotide sequence: TGTGCCAGTAGTATACTTACAGTGGGCAATCAGCCCCAGCATTTT.

Only one count was recorded for this clone. The chain uses TRBV5-6 and TRBJ2-7; the D gene is possibly TRBD1 (6 bases). The CDR3 is 16 residues long. Trimming pared 0 bases from V and 1 base from J, leaving 14 bases between. The germline CDR1 and CDR2 sequences are SGHDT and YYEEEE. CDR3 coding DNA: TGTGCCAGCAGCTTGGGTCCCGCGACAGGTTCCTACGAGCAGTACTTC. Translating gives CASSLGPATGSYEQYF.

The V call is TRBV28, the J call TRBJ1-1; 7 nucleotides align to TRBD1. Germline values: CDR1 MDHEN, CDR2 SYDVKM. The CDR3 totals 16 residues. V lost 5 bases, J lost 1 base, and 10 bases stayed unmatched. The CDR3 is CASSTAAGTENTEAFF. CDR3 bases: TGTGCCAGCAGTACAGCCGCCGGGACAGAGAACACTGAAGCTTTCTTT.

The V call is TRBV5-1, the J call TRBJ2-3, with D perhaps TRBD1 (5 bases). The CDR3 has 13 amino acids. Trimming pared 2 bases from V and 4 bases from J, leaving 8 bases between. Germline CDR1 reads SGHRS; CDR2 reads YFSETQ. This CDR3 is CASSLPTADTQYF. In nucleotides, the CDR3 is TGCGCCAGCAGCTTACCGACAGCAGATACGCAGTATTTT.

The chain links TRBV28 to TRBJ1-5; tentative D call: TRBD1 (5 bases). The CDR3 runs to 18 residues. Trimming took 5 bases from V and 2 from J, leaving 22 bases between them. Germline V gene data show CDR1 as MDHEN and CDR2 as SYDVKM. In DNA, the CDR3 is TGTGCCAGCAGTCCAAGCCCCGGAGGGGAAGGTCGCAATCAGCCCCAGCATTTT. It specifies CASSPSPGGEGRNQPQHF.

This clone was observed a few times. The rearrangement joins TRBV10-3 to TRBJ1-2, with no clear D. Trimming left V 0 bases short and J 7 bases short, with 9 bases between. Germline CDR1 reads ENHRY; CDR2 reads SYGVKD. The CDR3 totals 13 residues. The CDR3 nucleotides are TGTGCCATCAGTGAGTCTAGCCCGGGTGGCTACACCTTC. This translates into CAISESSPGGYTF.

The chain uses TRBV7-2 and TRBJ2-7; 9 positions agree with TRBD1. The germline V gene encodes CDR1 SGHTA and CDR2 FQGNSA. Germline trimming cut 4 bases from V and 1 base from J; bases unmatched to any gene: 5. The CDR3 runs 15 residues. CDR3 amino acids: CASSYHRGLSYEQYF. CDR3 DNA sequence: TGTGCCAGCAGCTACCACAGGGGGCTATCCTACGAGCAGTACTTC.

The rearrangement links TRBV4-3 to TRBJ2-1, with a weak D call TRBD2 (6 bases). The V and J ends lost 0 bases and 5 bases respectively, with 23 bases between them. This CDR3 is 19 amino acids long. CDR1 is LGHNA and CDR2 is YSLEER in the germline V gene. The CDR3 here is CASSQDLAGLGGRDNEQFF. CDR3 bases: TGCGCCAGCAGCCAAGATTTGGCGGGGTTAGGAGGCAGGGACAATGAGCAGTTCTTC.

This clone was counted a few times. The genes are TRBV29-1 and TRBJ1-1; TRBD1 might be the D (6 bases). CDR1 is SQVTM and CDR2 is ANQGSEA in the germline V gene. Deletions cut 6 bases from V and 10 bases from J, with 12 bases between. The CDR3 sequence is 10 residues long. The CDR3 DNA is TGCAGCGTCCAGGACAGTGGAGCTTTCTTT. It yields the protein CSVQDSGAFF.

The rearrangement links TRBV11-2 to TRBJ2-1; TRBD2 agrees at 14 bases. Trimming at V came to 5 bases and at J to 9 bases, leaving 9 bases not matched to a gene. The CDR3 is 16 amino acids. Germline V gene lookup returns CDR1 SGHAT and CDR2 FQNNGV. The CDR3 sequence is CASSLLSTSGGGEQFF. In DNA form, the CDR3 reads TGTGCCAGCAGCCTCCTTTCGACTAGCGGGGGGGGTGAGCAGTTCTTC. The variable domain in full, with the rest retrieved from reference TRBV11-2 and TRBJ2-1, is EAGVAQSPRYKIIEKRQSVAFWCNPISGHATLYWYQQILGQGPKLLIQFQNNGVVDDSQLPKDRFSAERLKGVDSTLKIQPAKLEDSAVYLCASSLLSTSGGGEQFFGPGTRLTVL.

CDR3: CASSLNSYEQYF. The CDR3, as DNA: TGTGCCAGCAGCCTGAACTCCTACGAGCAGTACTTC. V gene TRBV5-4 combines with J gene TRBJ2-5, with no clear D. Gene TRBJ2-7 matches the end of the DNA better, so the J call may be wrong. The germline CDR1 and CDR2 sequences are SGHNT and YYREEE (reference sequence). The CDR3 covers 12 residues.

The V gene is TRBV7-2, the J gene TRBJ1-6; tentative D call: TRBD1 (6 bases). V shed 1 base and J shed 10 bases, with 11 bases lying between them. The CDR3 totals 14 residues. Germline V gene sequence: CDR1 SGHTA, CDR2 FQGNSA. The CDR3 DNA reads TGTGCCAGCAGCTTAGAGGGGGAAGTATCACCCCTCCACTTT. Translated, it gives CASSLEGEVSPLHF.

The chain employs TRBV7-2 and TRBJ1-1; D possibly corresponds to TRBD1 (6 bases). The CDR3 runs 14 residues. Trimming took 5 bases from V and 3 from J, leaving 13 bases between them. The V gene's germline CDR1 is SGHTA and CDR2 FQGNSA. The CDR3 bases are TGTGCCAGCAGCATCCTATGGACAGACACTGAAGCTTTCTTT. Residues: CASSILWTDTEAFF.

The rearrangement uses TRBV7-2 and TRBJ2-3; TRBD1 matches 10 bases. Germline assignment: CDR1 SGHTA and CDR2 FQGNSA. V shed 8 bases and J 5 bases; nucleotides not matched to a gene: 7. This CDR3 region has 14 residues. CDR3 sequence reads: CASWTGGGGDTQYF. The CDR3 DNA reads TGTGCCAGCTGGACAGGGGGAGGGGGAGATACGCAGTATTTT.

This clone showed up just a few times. CDR3 DNA: TGTGCCAGCAGGCAGTCAATCTCTGGAAACACCATATATTTT. This gives the protein CASRQSISGNTIYF. The chain carries TRBV6-1 and TRBJ1-3, with D unclear. The ends were cut back, 6 bases at V and 0 bases at J, with 9 bases in the middle. This CDR3 is 14 amino acids long. CDR1 MNHNS and CDR2 SASEGT come from the germline V gene.

This chain connects TRBV9 to TRBJ1-2; maybe TRBD1 (5 bases). This CDR3 is built from 15 residues. From germline, CDR1 is SGDLS and CDR2 YYNGEE. V lost 1 base, J lost 4 bases, and 14 bases lay in between. Written as DNA, the CDR3 is TGTGCCAGCAGCGTACAGGGTTTGATCGGCTATGGCTACACCTTC. Translated, it gives CASSVQGLIGYGYTF.

The genes are TRBV7-6 and TRBJ1-5, with 7 bases aligning to TRBD1. From germline, CDR1 is SGHVS and CDR2 FNYEAQ. This CDR3 region has 13 residues. V lost 4 bases and J lost 11; bases outside the gene matches: 8. CDR3 amino acids: CASSSDRVATQHF. The CDR3 DNA reads as TGTGCCAGCAGCTCTGACAGGGTCGCGACCCAGCATTTT.

The V gene is TRBV6-6, the J gene TRBJ1-5; no firm D call. Deletions cut 11 bases from V and 3 bases from J, with 17 bases between. The CDR3 covers 14 residues. The germline gives CDR1 MNHNY, CDR2 SVGAGI (reference sequence). The CDR3 sequence: CAGGPGRSNQPQHF. Here the CDR3 DNA reads TGTGCCGGTGGACCTGGGAGGTCCAATCAGCCCCAGCATTTT.

The V call is TRBV7-2, the J call TRBJ1-2; D is unresolved. The CDR3 has 14 residues. V was shortened by 1 base and J by 5 bases, with 11 bases between the two germline ends. CDR1 and CDR2 (germline): SGHTA, FQGNSA. Here the CDR3 DNA reads TGTGCCAGCAGCTTAGAGGGAGACCCTTATGGCTACACCTTC. Amino acids: CASSLEGDPYGYTF. Based on the CDR3 plus reference TRBV7-2 and TRBJ1-2, the full variable domain is GAGVSQSPSNKVTEKGKDVELRCDPISGHTALYWYRQSLGQGLEFLIYFQGNSAPDKSGLPSDRFSAERTGGSVSTLTIQRTQQEDSAVYLCASSLEGDPYGYTFGSGTRLTVV.

The chain uses TRBV4-1 and TRBJ1-2; no clear D. The V gene's germline CDR1 is MGHRA and CDR2 YSYEKL. V lost 1 base, J lost 4 bases, and 7 bases lay in between. This CDR3 is 13 amino acids long. CDR3 in amino acids: CASSQGAGYGYTF. The CDR3 nucleotides read TGCGCCAGCAGCCAAGGGGCGGGCTATGGCTACACCTTC.